This T cell receptor (beta chain) emerged from a study of T cell responses to AZD1222 COVID-19 vaccine. About this clone: What it recognizes is unknown.

Produced via immunoSEQ multiplex PCR; TCRdb's table is partial and in-frame only. The repertoire includes about 150,000 clones, approximately 90% of them detected once, and about 1.4% sits in the top ten. Unmatched junction bases numbered 1, after V lost 1 base and J lost 0 bases. The CDR3 has 17 amino acids. Points from the study as a whole: The number of AZD1222 recipients seropositive at baseline was only six. Most donors were white British and more were female, and clonal diversity was possibly underestimated. Two AZD1222 doses significantly raised spike-specific TCR breadth and depth over controls.

The sequence derives from an adult in good health. The J gene is TRBJ2-2, the V gene TRBV5-3, with 12 nucleotides matching TRBD2. TRBV5-3 has ORF status, its function being uncertain. Sequences were derived from peripheral blood, sampled on day 0 of AZD1222 vaccination. CDR3 in amino acids: CARSLTSGGPNTGELFF. The CDR3 nucleotides are TGTGCCAGAAGCTTGACTAGCGGGGGGCCGAACACCGGGGAGCTGTTTTTT.